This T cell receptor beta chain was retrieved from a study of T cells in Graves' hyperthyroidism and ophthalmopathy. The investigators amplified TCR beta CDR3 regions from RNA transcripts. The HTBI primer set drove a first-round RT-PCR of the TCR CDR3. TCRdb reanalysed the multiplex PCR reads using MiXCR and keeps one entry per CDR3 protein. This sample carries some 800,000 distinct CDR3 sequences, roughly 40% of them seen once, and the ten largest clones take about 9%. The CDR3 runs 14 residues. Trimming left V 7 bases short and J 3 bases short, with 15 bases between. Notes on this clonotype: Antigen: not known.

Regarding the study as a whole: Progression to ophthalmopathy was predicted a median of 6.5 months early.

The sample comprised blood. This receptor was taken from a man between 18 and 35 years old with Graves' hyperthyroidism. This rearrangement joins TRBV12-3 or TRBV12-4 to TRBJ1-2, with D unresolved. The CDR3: CASTLGGLDYGYTF. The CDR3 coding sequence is TGTGCCAGCACTCTGGGTGGGCTCGACTATGGCTACACCTTC.